The 23 T cell receptor beta chains below all came from one sample that was sequenced in a study of T-cell memory formation after mild COVID-19. TCRdb ran MiXCR on the 5' RACE reads and lists one entry per CDR3 protein. The sample carries 550,000 to 700,000 distinct CDR3 sequences, under 20% recorded once. What was sequenced was PBMCs or a T cell subset sorted from them (not recorded which). The receptors stem from an adult woman who had mild COVID-19 (a few samples of this study predate the infection). Cell type and time point are not known.

This clonotype was observed a handful of times. V is TRBV29-1 and J is TRBJ2-1; TRBD2 aligns across 12 bases. Per germline, CDR1 SQVTM and CDR2 ANQGSEA. V lost 0 bases and J lost 4; bases outside the gene matches: 7. The CDR3 runs 17 residues. CDR3 coding DNA: TGCAGCGTTGAAGATTTCCTACTAGCGGGGGGATACAATGAGCAGTTCTTC. Amino acid sequence: CSVEDFLLAGGYNEQFF.

The V gene is TRBV9, the J gene TRBJ2-7, with D possibly TRBD1 on 6 matching bases. The CDR3 totals 15 residues. Trimming took 3 bases from V and 5 from J, leaving 18 bases between them. CDR1 SGDLS and CDR2 YYNGEE come from the germline V gene. The CDR3 DNA sequence: TGTGCCAGCAGCGCCTCCGGGGCAGGGGCCGACGAGCAGTACTTC. It yields the protein CASSASGAGADEQYF.

This clonotype turned up a few times. The J gene is TRBJ2-5, the V gene TRBV5-1; D may be TRBD1 (5 bases). Trimming removed 2 bases at V and 1 base at J, with 9 bases between. Per the germline V gene, CDR1 is SGHRS and CDR2 is YFSETQ. The CDR3 covers 14 residues. The CDR3 loop reads CASSFQQGQETQYF. CDR3 coding DNA: TGCGCCAGCAGCTTCCAGCAGGGCCAAGAGACCCAGTACTTC.

The DNA of the CDR3 is TGTGCCAGCAGCTTCCGGACCGCTCGGGGGACTGAAGCTTTCTTT. Protein sequence: CASSFRTARGTEAFF. The chain joins TRBV12-3 or TRBV12-4 to TRBJ1-1; the D gene is possibly TRBD1 (5 bases). Trimming cost V 6 bases and J 5 bases, with 19 bases left between them. The CDR3 sequence is 15 residues long.

This clonotype was counted only a few times. The rearrangement links TRBV6-5 to TRBJ2-1; D is ambiguous. V was shortened by 2 bases and J by 8 bases, with 13 bases between the two germline ends. Per germline, CDR1 MNHEY and CDR2 SVGAGI. The CDR3 runs 14 residues. This CDR3 reads CASSYGVSVDEQFF. The CDR3, as DNA: TGTGCCAGCAGTTACGGGGTTTCCGTCGATGAGCAGTTCTTC.

This clonotype was seen a few times. The rearrangement joins TRBV6-1 to TRBJ1-2; the match to TRBD1 covers 12 bases. Trimming cost V 3 bases and J 14 bases; bases outside gene matches: 10. CDR3 length: 14 residues. Germline lookup yields CDR1 MNHNS and CDR2 SASEGT. CDR3 in amino acids: CASSDSGTGGFGTF. In DNA, the CDR3 is TGTGCCAGCAGTGACTCCGGGACAGGGGGCTTTGGGACCTTC.

This chain links TRBV7-3 with TRBJ2-1; TRBD1 matches at 7 bases. Germline V gene lookup returns CDR1 SGHTA and CDR2 FQGTGA. Trimming removed 8 bases from V and 1 base from J; junction bases left unmatched: 8. This CDR3 has 15 residues. The CDR3 DNA sequence: TGTGCCAGCGGACCTGGGACAGCATCCTACAATGAGCAGTTCTTC. It specifies CASGPGTASYNEQFF.

This clonotype was found a few times. This chain joins TRBV10-3 and TRBJ2-1, with D perhaps being TRBD1 or TRBD2 (5 bases each). The V gene's germline CDR1 is ENHRY and CDR2 SYGVKD. Trimming took 0 bases from V and 6 from J, leaving 15 bases between them. The CDR3 loop spans 16 amino acids. The CDR3 coding sequence is TGTGCCATCAGTGAGTCGACGTGGGGGAGAAGCAATGAGCAGTTCTTC. Its protein is CAISESTWGRSNEQFF.

In this sample, this clonotype turned up many times. V and J are TRBV5-1 and TRBJ2-4, with 10 bases aligning to TRBD1. This CDR3 is built from 14 residues. Trimming removed 4 bases from V and 5 bases from J; junction bases left unmatched: 3. Germline lookup yields CDR1 SGHRS and CDR2 YFSETQ. The CDR3 here is CASSIGTGENIQYF. The DNA for the CDR3 is TGCGCCAGCAGCATAGGGACAGGGGAAAACATTCAGTACTTC.

The chain uses TRBV6-1 and TRBJ2-5; TRBD2 aligns across 7 bases. Trimming removed 9 bases from V and 2 bases from J; junction bases left unmatched: 12. The germline V gene encodes CDR1 MNHNS and CDR2 SASEGT. This CDR3 is built from 15 residues. The CDR3 reads CARPKGQRGQETQYF. As DNA, the CDR3 is TGTGCCAGACCAAAGGGTCAGCGGGGACAAGAGACCCAGTACTTC.

This clonotype was counted only a few times. The rearrangement links TRBV5-5 to TRBJ1-4; the D is unclear. The V gene lost 4 bases and the J gene lost 0 bases, with 7 bases spanning the gap. Germline CDR1 and CDR2: SGHKS and YYEKEE (reference sequence). This CDR3 is 14 amino acids long. Here the CDR3 reads CASSRTTTNEKLFF. Written as DNA, the CDR3 is TGTGCCAGCAGCAGGACCACAACTAATGAAAAACTGTTTTTT.

The gene calls are TRBV9 and TRBJ2-1; 8 bases line up with TRBD1. Per germline, CDR1 SGDLS and CDR2 YYNGEE. J lost 7 bases, V lost 5 bases, and 8 bases had no gene match. CDR3 length equals 14 residues. The CDR3 spells CASSRSDRVNEQFF. The CDR3 DNA is TGTGCCAGCAGTCGATCGGACAGGGTGAATGAGCAGTTCTTC.

The chain combines TRBV19 with TRBJ2-3; a possible D gene is TRBD2 (6 bases). CDR1 and CDR2 from the germline V gene are LNHDA and SQIVND (reference sequence). The V gene lost 4 bases and the J gene lost 2 bases, with 16 bases spanning the gap. This CDR3 comprises 16 residues. The CDR3 protein is CASSKSLAVNTDTQYF. The CDR3 DNA reads as TGTGCCAGTAGTAAATCATTAGCGGTAAACACAGATACGCAGTATTTT. Full variable domain (remainder filled in from reference TRBV19 and TRBJ2-3): DGGITQSPKYLFRKEGQNVTLSCEQNLNHDAMYWYRQDPGQGLRLIYYSQIVNDFQKGDIAEGYSVSREKKESFPLTVTSAQKNPTAFYLCASSKSLAVNTDTQYFGPGTRLTVL.

This chain uses TRBV7-9 with TRBJ1-5; D is unclear. CDR1 and CDR2 from the germline V gene are SEHNR and FQNEAQ (reference sequence). The V end was cut by 7 bases, the J end by 7 bases, with 11 bases between. This CDR3 comprises 12 residues. The CDR3 DNA sequence: TGTGCCAGCACCTCGGGCGAACAGCCCCAGCATTTT. Translation: CASTSGEQPQHF.

The rearrangement links TRBV24-1 to TRBJ2-1; TRBD2 matches at 8 bases. The J segment lost 1 base and the V segment lost 7 bases, leaving 8 bases of the junction unmatched. Germline V lookup: CDR1 KGHDR, CDR2 SFDVKD. The CDR3 sequence is 16 residues long. The CDR3 reads CATSESGGLSYNEQFF. CDR3 nucleotides: TGTGCCACCAGCGAAAGCGGGGGCTTATCCTACAATGAGCAGTTCTTC.

The table lists this clonotype with a few counts. The chain couples TRBV6-2 or TRBV6-3 to TRBJ1-5; 7 bases line up with TRBD1. Germline loops: CDR1 MNHEY, CDR2 SVGEGT. Trimming at V came to 5 bases and at J to 6 bases, leaving 10 bases not matched to a gene. This CDR3 has 15 amino acids. In nucleotides, the CDR3 is TGTGCCAGCAGTCCTATGCGACAGGGCACTCAGCCCCAGCATTTT. Its protein is CASSPMRQGTQPQHF.

The chain joins TRBV18 to TRBJ2-3; D remains ambiguous. CDR3 length: 15 amino acids. The germline V gene encodes CDR1 KGHSH and CDR2 LQKENI. V was cut by 3 bases and J by 0 bases, with 10 bases left in between. CDR3 in DNA: TGTGCCAGCTCACCGCCGGGCTCTAGCACAGATACGCAGTATTTT. Protein product: CASSPPGSSTDTQYF.

The chain carries TRBV20-1 and TRBJ2-1; 14 nucleotides agree with TRBD2. The germline CDR1 and CDR2 sequences are DFQATT and SNEGSKA (reference sequence). The J segment lost 5 bases and the V segment lost 6 bases, leaving 9 bases of the junction unmatched. The CDR3 has 16 residues. CDR3 residues: CSAETGLAGENNEQFF. CDR3 coding DNA: TGCAGTGCCGAAACGGGACTAGCGGGAGAGAACAATGAGCAGTTCTTC.

This clonotype has a handful of counts. The V gene is TRBV7-9, the J gene TRBJ1-1; TRBD1 aligns across 7 bases. Per germline, CDR1 SEHNR and CDR2 FQNEAQ (reference sequence). The length of the CDR3 is 14 residues. J gave up 4 bases and V 1 base, and 3 bases lay outside the gene matches. CDR3 bases: TGTGCCAGCAGCTTAGAGGCAGGGGGCACTGAAGCTTTCTTT. It codes for CASSLEAGGTEAFF. Full variable domain (remainder filled in from reference TRBV7-9 and TRBJ1-1): DTGVSQNPRHKITKRGQNVTFRCDPISEHNRLYWYRQTLGQGPEFLTYFQNEAQLEKSRLLSDRFSAERPKGSFSTLEIQRTEQGDSAMYLCASSLEAGGTEAFFGQGTRLTVV.

The chain links TRBV6-5 to TRBJ1-1, with D possibly TRBD1 on 5 matching bases. The CDR3 extends over 17 amino acids. CDR1 is MNHEY and CDR2 is SVGAGI in the germline V gene. V was trimmed by 2 bases and J by 10 bases, leaving 26 bases between them. CDR3: CASSYGQSTVDVRGAFF. In DNA, the CDR3 is TGTGCCAGCAGTTACGGTCAGTCGACAGTAGACGTGAGGGGAGCTTTCTTT.

This clonotype turned up a few times. J is TRBJ2-1 and V is TRBV5-1, with TRBD2 matching over 14 bases. This CDR3 has 15 amino acids. V was clipped by 4 bases and J by 9 bases; unmatched bases: 6. Germline lookup yields CDR1 SGHRS and CDR2 YFSETQ. DNA of the CDR3: TGCGCCAGCAGCCTCAGACTAGCGGGAGGGGGTGAGCAGTTCTTC. Its translation is CASSLRLAGGGEQFF.

The V call is TRBV5-1, the J call TRBJ1-3; TRBD1 matches at 8 bases. The germline V gene has CDR1 SGHRS and CDR2 YFSETQ. V shed 2 bases and J 2 bases; nucleotides not matched to a gene: 3. The CDR3 runs 15 residues. The CDR3 coding sequence is TGCGCCAGCAGCTTCATGACAGGGGCTGGAAACACCATATATTTT. Translated, it gives CASSFMTGAGNTIYF.

This sequence joins TRBV11-2 and TRBJ1-3; 9 bases match TRBD1. The CDR3 is made up of 16 amino acids. The V and J ends lost 7 bases and 0 bases, in that order; junction bases with no gene match: 7. The germline CDR1 and CDR2 sequences are SGHAT and FQNNGV. CDR3 protein: CASIPGTGYSGNTIYF. CDR3 DNA: TGTGCCAGCATCCCGGGGACAGGGTACTCTGGAAACACCATATATTTT.